Following are 30 T cell receptor beta chains from one sample sequenced in a study of blood T cell repertoires in COVID-19. Repertoires were generated with immunoSEQ multiplex PCR, while TCRdb's copy carries only in-frame clones and drops some. Altogether approximately 210,000 clones are present, 88% being singletons, with the ten largest covering about 15%. Sequencing input: PBMCs or T cells enriched from blood (not recorded which). Receptor source: a woman in her forties or fifties with acute COVID-19.

The chain is built from TRBV18 and TRBJ2-1, with 11 bases lining up with TRBD2. This CDR3 has 14 residues. Germline V gene sequence: CDR1 KGHSH, CDR2 LQKENI. V shed 4 bases and J 9 bases; nucleotides not matched to a gene: 5. The CDR3 protein is CASSLIAGGAEQFF. The CDR3 DNA is TGTGCCAGCTCACTCATAGCGGGAGGGGCTGAGCAGTTCTTC.

The chain combines TRBV4-1 with TRBJ1-5, with D tentatively TRBD1 (6 bases). CDR3 length: 16 amino acids. Trimming took 1 base from V and 4 from J, leaving 14 bases between them. Germline lookup yields CDR1 MGHRA and CDR2 YSYEKL. The CDR3 nucleotides are TGCGCCAGCAGCCAAGGAACAGGGTTTCGTAATCAGCCCCAGCATTTT. Its protein is CASSQGTGFRNQPQHF.

J is TRBJ2-2 and V is TRBV5-1; 8 nucleotides agree with TRBD1. The CDR3 is made up of 15 amino acids. V shed 3 bases and J 0 bases; nucleotides not matched to a gene: 1. CDR1 is SGHRS and CDR2 is YFSETQ in the germline V gene. In DNA form, the CDR3 reads TGCGCCAGCAGCTGGGACAGGTCGAACACCGGGGAGCTGTTTTTT. The encoded protein is CASSWDRSNTGELFF. The entire variable domain, with the rest obtained from reference TRBV5-1 and TRBJ2-2, is as follows: KAGVTQTPRYLIKTRGQQVTLSCSPISGHRSVSWYQQTPGQGLQFLFEYFSETQRNKGNFPGRFSGRQFSNSRSEMNVSTLELGDSALYLCASSWDRSNTGELFFGEGSRLTVL.

This clone has just one count. This chain links TRBV13 with TRBJ2-5; the match to TRBD2 covers 14 bases. This CDR3 comprises 16 residues. The germline gives CDR1 PRHDT, CDR2 FYEKMQ (reference sequence). Trimming took 5 bases from V and 4 from J; bases not matched to a gene: 6. CDR3 region: CASSPGLAGDGETQYF. CDR3 DNA sequence: TGTGCCAGCAGCCCGGGACTAGCGGGAGACGGAGAGACCCAGTACTTC. The entire variable domain, with the rest obtained from reference TRBV13 and TRBJ2-5, is as follows: AAGVIQSPRHLIKEKRETATLKCYPIPRHDTVYWYQQGPGQDPQFLISFYEKMQSDKGSIPDRFSAQQFSDYHSELNMSSLELGDSALYFCASSPGLAGDGETQYFGPGTRLLVL.

A single count supports this clone. CDR3 loop: CASRERGPTYEQYF. As DNA, the CDR3 is TGTGCCAGCAGAGAGCGGGGGCCCACCTACGAGCAGTACTTC. This chain joins TRBV28 and TRBJ2-7, with 8 bases lining up with TRBD2. The CDR3 sequence is 14 residues long. Germline V gene data show CDR1 as MDHEN and CDR2 as SYDVKM. J lost 2 bases, V lost 6 bases, and 6 bases had no gene match.

The genes are TRBV28 and TRBJ1-1; D gene ambiguous. Germline CDR1 is MDHEN and CDR2 is SYDVKM. This CDR3 is built from 11 residues. Trimming took 3 bases from V and 8 from J, leaving 7 bases between them. In DNA form, the CDR3 reads TGTGCCAGCAGTTTCTTGAGAGAAGCTTTCTTT. Translating gives CASSFLREAFF.

The chain joins TRBV18 to TRBJ2-1; D is possibly TRBD2 (6 bases). Deletions cut 3 bases from V and 0 bases from J, with 15 bases between. CDR3 length: 17 amino acids. Looked up from germline, CDR1 is KGHSH and CDR2 is LQKENI. CDR3 nucleotides: TGTGCCAGCTCACCCTTTGTCTCCGGGAGCTCCTACAATGAGCAGTTCTTC. It translates to CASSPFVSGSSYNEQFF.

This chain links TRBV6-5 with TRBJ2-1; 10 nucleotides agree with TRBD2. V dropped 2 bases and J dropped 8; count of bases not matched to a gene: 9. The CDR3 runs 16 residues. Germline CDR1 is MNHEY and CDR2 is SVGAGI. CDR3 loop: CASSYRLAGDFDEQFF. The CDR3 nucleotides read TGTGCCAGCAGTTACCGTCTAGCGGGAGATTTCGATGAGCAGTTCTTC.

The chain recombines TRBV19 with TRBJ1-1, with TRBD1 matching over 7 bases. Per germline, CDR1 LNHDA and CDR2 SQIVND (reference sequence). There are 15 residues in the CDR3. V shed 5 bases and J 0 bases; nucleotides not matched to a gene: 6. Here the CDR3 DNA reads TGTGCCAGTAGTTCAGGGGACAGATTGAACACTGAAGCTTTCTTT. Amino acid sequence: CASSSGDRLNTEAFF.

The chain joins TRBV3-1 (or the pseudogene TRBV3-2) to TRBJ2-7, with 8 bases matching TRBD2. This CDR3 contains 14 residues. With V trimmed by 2 bases and J by 2 bases, 2 bases remained unmatched. The germline gives CDR1 LGHDT, CDR2 YNNKEL (reference sequence). CDR3 residues: CASSQTTSAYEQYF. As DNA, the CDR3 is TGTGCCAGCAGCCAAACGACTAGCGCCTACGAGCAGTACTTC.

The chain joins TRBV29-1 to TRBJ1-1; D perhaps matches TRBD1 (5 bases). V lost 4 bases, J lost 6 bases, and 12 bases lay in between. The CDR3 has 12 amino acids. From germline, CDR1 is SQVTM and CDR2 ANQGSEA. The CDR3 region is CSVAGQTAEAFF. The CDR3 coding sequence is TGCAGCGTTGCGGGCCAGACAGCTGAAGCTTTCTTT.

This clone was picked up a small number of times. The chain carries TRBV18 and TRBJ1-2; 9 bases line up with TRBD1. CDR1 is KGHSH and CDR2 is LQKENI in the germline V gene. The CDR3 sequence is 15 residues long. V shed 0 bases, J shed 6 bases, and the junction held 5 bases outside the gene matches. The CDR3 DNA follows: TGTGCCAGCTCACCACCGCACAGGGGGCACGATGGCTACACCTTC. This codes for CASSPPHRGHDGYTF.

This clone was seen more than once but under ten times. V and J are TRBV7-2 and TRBJ1-6, with D perhaps TRBD1 (5 bases). The V gene lost 2 bases and the J gene lost 7 bases, with 9 bases spanning the gap. Germline V gene data show CDR1 as SGHTA and CDR2 as FQGNSA. The CDR3 extends over 14 amino acids. CDR3 bases: TGTGCCAGCAGCTTACGGCAGGGAAATTCACCCCTCCACTTT. It translates to CASSLRQGNSPLHF.

This clone was detected only once. The J gene is TRBJ1-4, the V gene TRBV30, with 7 bases aligning to TRBD1. The J segment lost 5 bases and the V segment lost 3 bases, leaving 9 bases of the junction unmatched. CDR1 and CDR2 (germline): GTSNPN, SVGIG (reference sequence). The CDR3 loop spans 15 amino acids. CDR3 residues: CAWSPRDRLNEKLFF. CDR3 in DNA: TGTGCCTGGAGCCCCAGGGACAGACTAAATGAAAAACTGTTTTTT.

The gene calls are TRBV9 and TRBJ2-7, with D tentatively TRBD2 (6 bases). There are 15 residues in the CDR3. The V gene's germline CDR1 is SGDLS and CDR2 YYNGEE. Trimming took 0 bases from V and 2 from J, leaving 12 bases between them. The CDR3 DNA follows: TGTGCCAGCAGCGTAGGGAGGGCCTTAACCTACGAGCAGTACTTC. Translated, it gives CASSVGRALTYEQYF.

The rearrangement joins TRBV5-6 to TRBJ1-4; 9 nucleotides agree with TRBD1. The CDR3 length is 15 residues. Germline-derived CDR1 and CDR2 are SGHDT and YYEEEE. With 3 bases clipped from V and 5 bases from J, the junction kept 5 bases outside the gene matches. CDR3 amino acids: CASSWRGTGNEKLFF. The CDR3 DNA is TGTGCCAGCAGCTGGAGGGGGACAGGGAATGAAAAACTGTTTTTT.

The chain combines TRBV7-3 with TRBJ2-6; 10 nucleotides agree with TRBD1. CDR1 SGHTA and CDR2 FQGTGA come from the germline V gene. The CDR3 covers 16 residues. Trimming took 3 bases from V and 3 from J; bases not matched to a gene: 2. The CDR3 region has the DNA TGTGCCAGCAGCTTGACAGGGGGCGGTGGGGCCAACGTCCTGACTTTC. This codes for CASSLTGGGGANVLTF. The variable domain in full, with the rest retrieved from reference TRBV7-3 and TRBJ2-6, is GAGVSQTPSNKVTEKGKYVELRCDPISGHTALYWYRQSLGQGPEFLIYFQGTGAADDSGLPNDRFFAVRPEGSVSTLKIQRTERGDSAVYLCASSLTGGGGANVLTFGAGSRLTVL.

The chain joins TRBV30 to TRBJ1-6, with TRBD1 matching over 9 bases. Germline V gene sequence: CDR1 GTSNPN, CDR2 SVGIG (reference sequence). V gave up 2 bases and J gave up 6 bases; unmatched junction bases: 5. The CDR3 is made up of 15 amino acids. The DNA for the CDR3 is TGTGCCTGGAGTCACCGGGACAGGGTTAATTCACCCCTCCACTTT. Translated: CAWSHRDRVNSPLHF.

V is TRBV25-1 and J is TRBJ2-3, with a possible D match to TRBD2 (5 bases). Germline assignment: CDR1 MGHDK and CDR2 SYGVNS. V lost 6 bases, J lost 9 bases, and 16 bases lay in between. The CDR3 spans 13 residues. The DNA for the CDR3 is TGTGCCAGCAGATCAACCGGAGGCACAACGCAGTATTTT. Its translation: CASRSTGGTTQYF. Supplemented by reference TRBV25-1 and TRBJ2-3, the full variable domain reads EADIYQTPRYLVIGTGKKITLECSQTMGHDKMYWYQQDPGMELHLIHYSYGVNSTEKGDLSSESTVSRIRTEHFPLTLESARPSHTSQYLCASRSTGGTTQYFGPGTRLTVL.

V is TRBV7-2 and J is TRBJ2-7; D possibly corresponds to TRBD1 (6 bases). In germline, CDR1 is SGHTA, CDR2 FQGNSA. Trimming shortened V by 1 base and J by 3 bases, and 10 bases separated the two germline ends. CDR3 length: 14 residues. CDR3 sequence: CASSLVGQSYEQYF. CDR3 coding DNA: TGTGCCAGCAGCTTAGTTGGACAGAGCTACGAGCAGTACTTC. The full variable domain, its missing parts supplied by reference TRBV7-2 and TRBJ2-7, is GAGVSQSPSNKVTEKGKDVELRCDPISGHTALYWYRQSLGQGLEFLIYFQGNSAPDKSGLPSDRFSAERTGGSVSTLTIQRTQQEDSAVYLCASSLVGQSYEQYFGPGTRLTVT.

The rearrangement uses TRBV5-1 and TRBJ2-1; TRBD1 agrees at 9 bases. Trimming at V came to 6 bases and at J to 4 bases, leaving 11 bases not matched to a gene. The CDR3 contains 16 residues. Germline lookup yields CDR1 SGHRS and CDR2 YFSETQ. CDR3 residues: CASTQVGTGIYNEQFF. CDR3 coding DNA: TGCGCCAGCACCCAGGTAGGGACAGGGATTTACAATGAGCAGTTCTTC.

The genes are TRBV18 and TRBJ1-5; TRBD1 might be the D (5 bases). V was cut by 3 bases and J by 0 bases, with 12 bases left in between. CDR1 and CDR2 from the germline V gene are KGHSH and LQKENI. CDR3 size: 16 residues. As DNA, the CDR3 is TGTGCCAGCTCACCCTCTCGACAGTATAGCAATCAGCCCCAGCATTTT. It yields the protein CASSPSRQYSNQPQHF.

V and J are TRBV7-9 and TRBJ2-2; TRBD1 is a possible D gene (6 bases). Trimming stripped 10 bases from V and 4 bases from J, with 19 bases between. The CDR3 has 15 residues. Germline values: CDR1 SEHNR, CDR2 FQNEAQ (reference sequence). The DNA of the CDR3 is TGTGCCACTGTACAGGGTCCGAAGACCACCGGGGAGCTGTTTTTT. As protein: CATVQGPKTTGELFF.

The rearrangement joins TRBV27 to TRBJ2-7; D ambiguous. Per the germline V gene, CDR1 is MNHEY and CDR2 is SMNVEV (reference sequence). V was cut by 3 bases and J by 0 bases, with 12 bases left in between. The CDR3 loop spans 15 amino acids. The CDR3 bases are TGTGCCAGCAGTTTTCGCGTCTTAAGCTCCTACGAGCAGTACTTC. Its protein product is CASSFRVLSSYEQYF.

The DNA for the CDR3 is TGTGCCAGCAACCTAGGGGGAGCGGGCAATCAGCCCCAGCATTTT. Encoded protein: CASNLGGAGNQPQHF. This chain joins TRBV28 and TRBJ1-5, with D tentatively TRBD1 (6 bases). The CDR3 covers 15 residues. Germline V lookup: CDR1 MDHEN, CDR2 SYDVKM. With 7 bases removed from V and 2 bases from J, the gap between germline ends came to 15 bases. The full variable domain, its missing parts supplied by reference TRBV28 and TRBJ1-5, is DVKVTQSSRYLVKRTGEKVFLECVQDMDHENMFWYRQDPGLGLRLIYFSYDVKMKEKGDIPEGYSVSREKKERFSLILESASTNQTSMYLCASNLGGAGNQPQHFGDGTRLSIL.

The chain recombines TRBV28 with TRBJ2-1, with 9 bases that match TRBD2. There are 15 residues in the CDR3. Trimming removed 7 bases from V and 13 bases from J; junction bases left unmatched: 17. Germline loops: CDR1 MDHEN, CDR2 SYDVKM. Here the CDR3 DNA reads TGTGCCAGCAAAACCACGGCTAGCGGGGAGATCAGCCAGTTCTTC. Amino acid sequence: CASKTTASGEISQFF. Supplemented by reference TRBV28 and TRBJ2-1, the full variable domain reads DVKVTQSSRYLVKRTGEKVFLECVQDMDHENMFWYRQDPGLGLRLIYFSYDVKMKEKGDIPEGYSVSREKKERFSLILESASTNQTSMYLCASKTTASGEISQFFGPGTRLTVL.

The chain joins TRBV5-1 to TRBJ1-4; D is unresolved. The V and J ends lost 3 bases and 8 bases respectively, with 8 bases between them. The CDR3 is 12 residues long. Germline CDR1 and CDR2: SGHRS and YFSETQ. This CDR3 is CASSYTGEKLFF. The CDR3 coding sequence is TGCGCCAGCAGCTATACCGGGGAAAAACTGTTTTTT.

The chain recombines TRBV19 with TRBJ2-3, with a tentative D call TRBD2 (5 bases). Trimming took 5 bases from V and 6 from J, leaving 18 bases between them. In germline, CDR1 is LNHDA, CDR2 SQIVND (reference sequence). The CDR3 runs 15 residues. The CDR3, as DNA: TGTGCCAGTAGTCCCCGGGATGATGAGGCGGATACGCAGTATTTT. This gives the protein CASSPRDDEADTQYF.

The chain recombines TRBV18 with TRBJ2-7, with 7 nucleotides matching TRBD1. The CDR3 length is 15 residues. V lost 2 bases to trimming and J lost 3 bases; unmatched junction nucleotides: 7. Germline V gene lookup returns CDR1 KGHSH and CDR2 LQKENI. The CDR3 reads CASSPYRGGNYEQYF. The CDR3, as DNA: TGTGCCAGCTCACCATACAGGGGTGGTAACTACGAGCAGTACTTC.

The gene calls are TRBV7-9 and TRBJ2-5; 12 positions agree with TRBD2. Per germline, CDR1 SEHNR and CDR2 FQNEAQ (reference sequence). The CDR3 runs to 15 residues. V was clipped by 6 bases and J by 4 bases; unmatched bases: 6. CDR3 amino acids: CASRLMGLAGETQYF. The CDR3 nucleotides are TGTGCCAGCAGGCTCATGGGACTAGCGGGAGAGACCCAGTACTTC.